This T cell receptor beta chain was identified during a study of long-term antiretroviral therapy in people with HIV. Participants living with HIV all received treatment in the United States. It was version v3.0 of the immunoSEQ assay that was run at survey level. Using immunoSEQ multiplex PCR, the repertoire was profiled, and TCRdb retains in-frame clones only, with some absent. The sample has 15,000 to 20,000 clones, more than 65% seen once. Germline loops: CDR1 MGHRA, CDR2 YSYEKL. The CDR3 covers 13 residues. Deletions cut 1 base from V and 4 bases from J, with 6 bases between. Overall study results and limits: Clonal populations expanded prior to ART predominated within the repertoire at all time points. Diversity remained lower than transplant donor controls, even though it increased after ART.

As for this clone: Antigen unknown.

This clonotype was obtained from a man aged 25-45 years with HIV. The sequencing used unsorted PBMCs, collected at the start of antiretroviral therapy. The rearrangement uses TRBV4-1 and TRBJ2-3; D call uncertain. The CDR3 coding sequence is TGCGCCAGCAGCCAAGCGGGTTCAGATACGCAGTATTTT. Translating gives CASSQAGSDTQYF.